Shown below are 6 T cell receptor beta chains from a single sample sequenced in a study of cytomegalovirus exposure and HLA in healthy donors. The data were produced by immunoSEQ multiplex PCR, yet TCRdb's version contains in-frame clones alone and is incomplete. This sample has roughly 330,000 clones, with roughly 87% found just once. Sequenced: PBMCs. The receptors derive from a woman aged 30 to 39 in good health and CMV-seropositive.

This chain links TRBV2 with TRBJ2-5; 8 nucleotides line up with TRBD1. V lost 6 bases to trimming and J lost 9 bases; unmatched junction nucleotides: 6. Germline CDR1 and CDR2: SNHLY and FYNNEI. There are 12 residues in the CDR3. The CDR3 DNA follows: TGTGCCAGCAGGACAGGGGAAAGGGCCCAGTACTTC. As protein: CASRTGERAQYF.

By share of the sample, this clone is medium-sized (0.01 to 0.1%). The V and J genes are TRBV30 and TRBJ2-5; 7 bases are shared with TRBD2. The CDR3 extends over 14 amino acids. The V and J ends lost 4 bases and 1 base, in that order; junction bases with no gene match: 6. Germline V gene lookup returns CDR1 GTSNPN and CDR2 SVGIG (reference sequence). The CDR3 spells CAWTRTSAQETQYF. The CDR3 DNA follows: TGTGCCTGGACGCGAACTAGCGCCCAAGAGACCCAGTACTTC.

This chain links TRBV15 with TRBJ2-5; a possible D gene is TRBD2 (6 bases). This CDR3 region has 14 residues. Trimming took off 5 bases at V and 5 bases at J, with 15 bases between the two ends. Germline V lookup: CDR1 LNHNV, CDR2 YYDKDF (reference sequence). The CDR3 region has the DNA TGTGCCACCAGCCCCTGGAGGGCCGATGAGACCCAGTACTTC. It encodes CATSPWRADETQYF.

V usage is TRBV11-1 and J usage is TRBJ2-7; 12 positions agree with TRBD2. Trimming at V came to 3 bases and at J to 2 bases, leaving 5 bases not matched to a gene. This CDR3 has 16 amino acids. From germline, CDR1 is SGHAT and CDR2 FQDESV (reference sequence). DNA for the CDR3: TGTGCCAGCAGCTTGGCGTCTAGCGGGAGGGCCTACGAGCAGTACTTC. Its protein is CASSLASSGRAYEQYF.

V and J are TRBV6-1 and TRBJ2-7, with no clear D. Trimming shortened V by 0 bases and J by 1 base, and 4 bases separated the two germline ends. The germline V gene encodes CDR1 MNHNS and CDR2 SASEGT. CDR3 length: 13 residues. The CDR3 DNA reads TGTGCCAGCAGTGAAGCCCCGTCCTACGAGCAGTACTTC. This gives the protein CASSEAPSYEQYF.

V usage is TRBV30 and J usage is TRBJ2-3; TRBD1 agrees at 8 bases. Germline V gene lookup returns CDR1 GTSNPN and CDR2 SVGIG (reference sequence). V gave up 4 bases and J gave up 4 bases; unmatched junction bases: 10. CDR3 length: 15 residues. The CDR3 protein is CAWNKGQGIADTQYF. The DNA for the CDR3 is TGTGCCTGGAACAAAGGACAGGGAATAGCAGATACGCAGTATTTT.